This T cell receptor beta chain comes out of a study of T-cell reconstitution after alpha-beta-depleted transplantation in children. This clonotype came up many times. What it binds is unknown. Regarding the study as a whole: By about two months after transplant, alpha-beta T cells reportedly arose from several hundred graft clones that had expanded. T-cell counts and diversity at one year post-transplant came mainly from newly produced T cells.

Unique molecular identifiers were built into the TCRbeta library. Via MiXCR, TCRdb re-called the PCR reads, giving one row per CDR3 protein. The table shows about 280,000 distinct CDR3 sequences, with approximately 10% occurring only once. The CDR3 loop spans 15 amino acids. Germline V gives CDR1 DFQATT, CDR2 SNEGSKA (reference sequence). With V trimmed by 5 bases and J by 2 bases, 6 bases remained unmatched. The V call is TRBV20-1, the J call TRBJ2-1, with 10 bases matching TRBD2. Sample: peripheral blood, taken 180 days after TCRalphabeta/CD19-depleted stem cell transplant. The sequence was collected from a male patient between 2 and 10 years old who had a stem cell transplant for chronic granulomatous disease, so the T cells may come from the graft donor. The CDR3 spells CSAGQSGGAYNEQFF. The CDR3 nucleotides are TGCAGTGCTGGGCAAAGCGGGGGGGCCTACAATGAGCAGTTCTTC.